This entry describes one TCR beta chain. The antigen remains unidentified. The junction shows a germline mismatch at one end, possibly a read error. Patients aged 18 to 65 had newly diagnosed hyperthyroidism lasting under 2 months. Diagnoses rested on clinical symptoms, serum thyroxine and TRAb, thyroid ultrasound and orbital computed tomography. Researchers amplified the TCR beta CDR3 regions from RNA transcripts. TCR CDR3 regions were first amplified by RT-PCR with HTBI primers. MiXCR, run by TCRdb on the multiplex PCR reads, gives a single entry per CDR3 protein. This table holds about 200,000 distinct CDR3 sequences, approximately 16% found once. This sample was taken from a study of T cells in Graves' hyperthyroidism and ophthalmopathy. Points from the study as a whole: Blood also held most thyroid clonotypes expanded beyond 0.001.

The CDR3 contains 15 residues. Germline V gene data show CDR1 as SNHLY and CDR2 as FYNNEI. This TCR was sampled from a woman in her fifties or sixties with Graves' hyperthyroidism. The genes are TRBV2 and TRBJ1-2; 11 bases are a match to TRBD1. Material for sequencing was blood. The CDR3, as DNA: TGTGCCAGCAGAGAAGGACAGGGGGCGTCCTATGGCTACACCTTC. Residues: CASREGQGASYGYTF.